Below, 16 T cell receptor beta chains from the same sample are listed, as sequenced in a study. MiXCR, applied by TCRdb to the 5' RACE reads, yields one record per CDR3 protein. The table includes roughly 30,000 distinct CDR3 sequences, 25% to 30% detected once. Treg sorting used a CD4+CD25+CD127-/low gate. The sample taken for sequencing was tumor-infiltrating Tregs sorted from the breast tumor. The receptors stem from a female donor with breast cancer.

About this clonotype: A much larger clone differs from this one at a single base, so this may be a read error. This sequence joins TRBV6-1 and TRBJ1-5; D might be TRBD1 (6 bases). Germline-derived CDR1 and CDR2 are MNHNS and SASEGT. Between the trimmed V and J ends, which lost 3 bases and 3 bases, there was a span of 18 bases. This CDR3 region has 17 residues. The CDR3 loop is CASSEEPGEVNNQPQHF. In DNA, the CDR3 is TGTGCCAGCAGTGAGGAACCAGGGGAAGTTAACAATCAGCCCCAGCATTTT.

This clonotype was seen only a few times. The chain couples TRBV11-2 to TRBJ1-1; possible D gene TRBD1, 5 bases. The CDR3 length is 15 residues. Germline V gene lookup returns CDR1 SGHAT and CDR2 FQNNGV. V was trimmed by 0 bases and J by 0 bases, leaving 8 bases between them. CDR3 nucleotide sequence: TGTGCCAGCAGCTTAGATGGGGCAGTGAACACTGAAGCTTTCTTT. Translating gives CASSLDGAVNTEAFF. The complete variable domain, with remaining parts taken from reference TRBV11-2 and TRBJ1-1, reads EAGVAQSPRYKIIEKRQSVAFWCNPISGHATLYWYQQILGQGPKLLIQFQNNGVVDDSQLPKDRFSAERLKGVDSTLKIQPAKLEDSAVYLCASSLDGAVNTEAFFGQGTRLTVV.

This clonotype was recorded at least ten times. The rearrangement links TRBV3-1 to TRBJ1-1; possible D gene TRBD1, 5 bases. The CDR3 extends over 14 amino acids. The V end lost 3 bases, the J end lost 3 bases, and 11 bases lay between the germline ends. Germline lookup yields CDR1 LGHDT and CDR2 YNNKEL (reference sequence). This chain's CDR3 is CASSQRAGDTEAFF. CDR3 DNA: TGTGCCAGCAGCCAGAGGGCGGGGGACACTGAAGCTTTCTTT.

This clonotype is medium-sized in the sample. The chain links TRBV29-1 to TRBJ2-1; 8 nucleotides agree with TRBD2. The CDR3 has 15 amino acids. V shed 4 bases and J 0 bases; nucleotides not matched to a gene: 5. Germline V gene data show CDR1 as SQVTM and CDR2 as ANQGSEA. The CDR3 nucleotides are TGCAGCGTTGCGGGGGGGTTAGTCTCCTACAATGAGCAGTTCTTC. It encodes CSVAGGLVSYNEQFF.

This chain joins TRBV4-2 and TRBJ2-2, with TRBD1 identical over 10 bases. CDR1 is LGHNA, CDR2 YNFKEQ, per germline. V was clipped by 5 bases and J by 4 bases; unmatched bases: 7. CDR3 size: 16 residues. For the CDR3, the DNA is TGTGCCAGCAGCTACGGGACAGGGGTGGCCACCGGGGAGCTGTTTTTT. Translated, it gives CASSYGTGVATGELFF.

The chain carries TRBV6-5 and TRBJ1-5; D is ambiguous. Trimming cost V 7 bases and J 2 bases, with 12 bases left between them. This CDR3 region has 14 residues. Germline V gene data show CDR1 as MNHEY and CDR2 as SVGAGI. The CDR3 sequence: CASNKVGGNQPQHF. CDR3 in DNA: TGTGCCAGCAACAAAGTGGGTGGCAATCAGCCCCAGCATTTT.

The CDR3 loop reads CASSPGLEGSPLHF. The DNA for the CDR3 is TGTGCCAGCAGCCCCGGGCTGGAAGGTTCACCCCTCCACTTT. The chain recombines TRBV5-5 with TRBJ1-6; D remains unclear. CDR3 length: 14 amino acids. CDR1 is SGHKS, CDR2 YYEKEE, per germline (reference sequence). The V end lost 4 bases, the J end lost 9 bases, and 14 bases lay between the germline ends.

This clonotype was picked up many times. The CDR3 is CASSEYGGGTEAFF. Written as DNA, the CDR3 is TGTGCCAGCAGTGAATATGGAGGGGGCACTGAAGCTTTCTTT. This sequence joins TRBV25-1 and TRBJ1-1; TRBD1 might be the D (6 bases). Trimming took 0 bases from V and 4 from J, leaving 9 bases between them. Germline loops: CDR1 MGHDK, CDR2 SYGVNS. The CDR3 is 14 residues long.

This clonotype is a singleton in its sample. Relative to the germline gene, one junction end is altered; a read error may explain this. V is TRBV7-2 and J is TRBJ1-1, with D possibly TRBD1 on 5 matching bases. CDR3 length: 15 amino acids. The germline V gene encodes CDR1 SGHTA and CDR2 FQGNSA. Here the CDR3 DNA reads TGTGCCAGCAGCCATCGACAGAAAATGAGCACTGAAGCTTCCTTT. Residues: CASSHRQKMSTEASF.

V is TRBV2 and J is TRBJ2-7, with 11 bases identical to TRBD1. Germline lookup yields CDR1 SNHLY and CDR2 FYNNEI. This CDR3 is built from 14 residues. Trimming removed 6 bases from V and 4 bases from J; junction bases left unmatched: 5. The CDR3 loop is CASRGQGVGYEQYF. In DNA, the CDR3 is TGTGCCAGCAGGGGACAGGGGGTCGGATACGAGCAGTACTTC.

The J gene is TRBJ1-3, the V gene TRBV7-9; 10 bases align to TRBD1. This CDR3 is 16 amino acids long. The V segment lost 4 bases and the J segment 2 bases; nucleotides outside the gene matches: 5. Germline CDR1 is SEHNR and CDR2 is FQNEAQ (reference sequence). The CDR3 sequence is CASSSGDRGAGNTIYF. The CDR3 DNA is TGTGCCAGCAGCTCTGGGGACAGGGGAGCTGGAAACACCATATATTTT. Looking up the rest from reference TRBV7-9 and TRBJ1-3 gives the full variable domain: DTGVSQNPRHKITKRGQNVTFRCDPISEHNRLYWYRQTLGQGPEFLTYFQNEAQLEKSRLLSDRFSAERPKGSFSTLEIQRTEQGDSAMYLCASSSGDRGAGNTIYFGEGSWLTVV.

This clonotype occurred many times. This chain joins TRBV24-1 and TRBJ2-7; D gene unclear. This CDR3 is 12 amino acids long. The germline CDR1 and CDR2 sequences are KGHDR and SFDVKD. Trimming stripped 7 bases from V and 7 bases from J, with 13 bases between. The CDR3 loop is CATRSLNGEQYF. CDR3 in DNA: TGTGCCACCAGGTCCCTGAACGGGGAGCAGTACTTC.

This clonotype showed up just a few times. The chain carries TRBV7-9 and TRBJ1-2; 8 positions match TRBD1. The trim removed 4 bases at V and 4 bases at J, leaving 5 bases unmatched. Germline assignment: CDR1 SEHNR and CDR2 FQNEAQ (reference sequence). The CDR3 runs 14 residues. The CDR3 sequence: CASSYDRGFYGYTF. CDR3 DNA sequence: TGTGCCAGCAGCTACGACAGGGGATTCTATGGCTACACCTTC.

This clonotype was picked up many times. The CDR3 reads CASTGQGAANYGYTF. CDR3 coding DNA: TGTGCCAGCACCGGGCAGGGGGCAGCTAACTATGGCTACACCTTC. J is TRBJ1-2 and V is TRBV2; the match to TRBD1 covers 8 bases. Trimming cost V 7 bases and J 0 bases; bases outside gene matches: 7. This CDR3 is 15 amino acids long. Per germline, CDR1 SNHLY and CDR2 FYNNEI.

A note on this clonotype: This may come from a read error, since a much larger clone is one base off. The chain joins TRBV7-9 to TRBJ2-1, with a tentative D call TRBD2 (6 bases). V gave up 3 bases and J gave up 7 bases, with 10 bases separating them. Germline V gives CDR1 SEHNR, CDR2 FQNEAQ (reference sequence). The CDR3 consists of 13 residues. Here the CDR3 DNA reads TGTGCCAGCAGCTTCGGGACTTGGAATGAGCAGTTCTTC. Protein: CASSFGTWNEQFF. Together with reference TRBV7-9 and TRBJ2-1, the CDR3 gives the full variable domain: DTGVSQNPRHKITKRGQNVTFRCDPISEHNRLYWYRQTLGQGPEFLTYFQNEAQLEKSRLLSDRFSAERPKGSFSTLEIQRTEQGDSAMYLCASSFGTWNEQFFGPGTRLTVL.

Of note for this clonotype: Its ends do not fully match the called genes, so a read error is possible. The chain is built from TRBV24-1 and TRBJ1-5; 7 bases align to TRBD1. The CDR3 covers 14 residues. Germline-derived CDR1 and CDR2 are KGHDR and SFDVKD. The CDR3 nucleotides read TGTGTCACCAGTGGGGACAGCCCCCTAGGTCCCCGGCATTTT. It encodes CVTSGDSPLGPRHF.